This T cell receptor (beta chain) derives from a study of T cell clonality in common variable immunodeficiency. Findings and caveats of the study: In common variable immunodeficiency, TCR beta chains reportedly carried fewer deletions and N-nucleotide insertions.

There are 17 residues in the CDR3. CDR1 KGHSH and CDR2 LQKENI come from the germline V gene. Trimming cost V 3 bases and J 4 bases; bases outside gene matches: 5. Sequenced by immunoSEQ multiplex PCR; TCRdb stores in-frame clones only, minus some. The sample yields about 32,000 clones, without any singletons. This clone was detected many times. Its cognate antigen is unknown. The missing CDR3 end, 3 residues past where the read stops, is filled in from the germline J gene. The chain employs TRBV18 and TRBJ2-1; 14 nucleotides match TRBD2. Sequencing used peripheral blood mononuclear cells. The clonotype originates from a human donor with common variable immunodeficiency. CDR3 region: CASSPLGLAGGYNEQFF. The covered CDR3 bases are TGTGCCAGCTCACCCCTCGGACTAGCGGGGGGATACAATGAG.